A selection of T cell receptor beta chains follows, all from one sample in a study of CD8+ T cells in alopecia areata. Assay used: immunoSEQ multiplex PCR; TCRdb lists only in-frame clones, some missing. The data show 120,000 or so clones, with about 59% seen just once and approximately 5.1% held by the top ten. Material: CD4+ T cells sorted from blood, obtained at week 4, from a patient treated with tofacitinib. These receptors came from a human donor with alopecia areata. Each CDR3 is given with its conserved first and last residue. The D gene is left open where the match is weak. Some rows mark clone size as missing; the rest say once, few, many or name a class of expanded clone.

clone size: few; J gene: TRBJ2-5; V gene: TRBV7-2; D gene: -; CDR3 DNA: TGTGCCAGCAGCTATGTTGGTAGTCAAGAGACCCAGTACTTC; CDR3 protein: CASSYVGSQETQYF
clone size: -; J gene: TRBJ2-5; V gene: TRBV18; D gene: -; CDR3 DNA: TGTGCCAGCTCACCACAAAGCGTGAGAGAGACCCAGTACTTC; CDR3 protein: CASSPQSVRETQYF
clone size: -; J gene: TRBJ2-7; V gene: TRBV10-3; D gene: -; CDR3 DNA: TGTGCCATCAGGTGGGACACCACCTACGAGCAGTACTTC; CDR3 protein: CAIRWDTTYEQYF
clone size: once; J gene: TRBJ2-7; V gene: TRBV29-1; D gene: -; CDR3 DNA: TGCAGCACCGATCCCGGGAGAGCCTACGAGCAGTACTTC; CDR3 protein: CSTDPGRAYEQYF
clone size: -; J gene: TRBJ2-7; V gene: TRBV5-4; D gene: -; CDR3 DNA: TGTGCCAGCAGCAGGAGGGAATCCGACGAGCAGTACTTC; CDR3 protein: CASSRRESDEQYF
clone size: few; J gene: TRBJ2-6; V gene: TRBV14; D gene: -; CDR3 DNA: TGTGCCAGCAGGGTCTCCGGGGCCAACGTCCTGACTTTC; CDR3 protein: CASRVSGANVLTF
clone size: -; J gene: TRBJ1-5; V gene: TRBV6-1; D gene: TRBD1; CDR3 DNA: TGTGCCAGCAGTGAATCAGGGGGCGGCAATCAGCCCCAGCATTTT; CDR3 protein: CASSESGGGNQPQHF
clone size: -; J gene: TRBJ2-3; V gene: TRBV5-1; D gene: TRBD1; CDR3 DNA: TGCGCCAGCAGCCCGGGACAGAGCACAGATACGCAGTATTTT; CDR3 protein: CASSPGQSTDTQYF
clone size: -; J gene: TRBJ2-2; V gene: TRBV29-1; D gene: TRBD2; CDR3 DNA: TGCAGCGTTGGGAGCGGGGAGAACACCGGGGAGCTGTTTTTT; CDR3 protein: CSVGSGENTGELFF
clone size: -; J gene: TRBJ2-3; V gene: TRBV5-1; D gene: -; CDR3 DNA: TGCGCCAGCAGCTTGGACAGGAGCACAGATACGCAGTATTTT; CDR3 protein: CASSLDRSTDTQYF
clone size: -; J gene: TRBJ2-1; V gene: TRBV13; D gene: -; CDR3 DNA: TGTGCCAGCAGCCTCCGGTCGATATTGAATGAGCAGTTCTTC; CDR3 protein: CASSLRSILNEQFF
clone size: -; J gene: TRBJ1-5; V gene: TRBV7-9; D gene: TRBD1; CDR3 DNA: TGTGCCAGCAGCTTCACAGGGGGCACGAATCAGCCCCAGCATTTT; CDR3 protein: CASSFTGGTNQPQHF